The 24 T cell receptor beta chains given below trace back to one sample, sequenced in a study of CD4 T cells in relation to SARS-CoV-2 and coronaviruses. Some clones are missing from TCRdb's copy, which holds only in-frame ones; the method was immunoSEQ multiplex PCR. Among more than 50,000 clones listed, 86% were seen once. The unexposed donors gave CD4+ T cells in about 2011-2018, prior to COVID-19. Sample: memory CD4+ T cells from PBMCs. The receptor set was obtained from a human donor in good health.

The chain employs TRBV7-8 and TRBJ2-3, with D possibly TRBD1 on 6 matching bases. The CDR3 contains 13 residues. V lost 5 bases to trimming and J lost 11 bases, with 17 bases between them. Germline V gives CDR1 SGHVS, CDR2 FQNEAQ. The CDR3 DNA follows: TGTGCCAGCAGCGGCCGCGTAGAGGACAGGCAGTATTTT. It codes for CASSGRVEDRQYF.

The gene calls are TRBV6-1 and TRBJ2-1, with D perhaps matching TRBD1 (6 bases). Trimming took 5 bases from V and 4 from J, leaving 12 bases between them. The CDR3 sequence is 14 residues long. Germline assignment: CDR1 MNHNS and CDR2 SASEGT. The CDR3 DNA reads TGTGCCAGCAGTTATGAGGGGGTTTACAATGAGCAGTTCTTC. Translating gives CASSYEGVYNEQFF.

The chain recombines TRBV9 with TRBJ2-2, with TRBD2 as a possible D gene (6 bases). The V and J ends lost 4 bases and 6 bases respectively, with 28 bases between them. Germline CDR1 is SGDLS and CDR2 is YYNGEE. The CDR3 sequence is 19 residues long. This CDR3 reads CASSPRAGLGELGAGELFF. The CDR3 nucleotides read TGTGCCAGCAGCCCCCGGGCGGGGCTAGGGGAATTGGGCGCCGGGGAGCTGTTTTTT.

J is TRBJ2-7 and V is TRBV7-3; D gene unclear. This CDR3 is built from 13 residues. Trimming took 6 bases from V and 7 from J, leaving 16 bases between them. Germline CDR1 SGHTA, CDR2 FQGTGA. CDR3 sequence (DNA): TGTGCCAGCAGTCATAGCTGGAATGGGGAGCAGTACTTC. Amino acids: CASSHSWNGEQYF.

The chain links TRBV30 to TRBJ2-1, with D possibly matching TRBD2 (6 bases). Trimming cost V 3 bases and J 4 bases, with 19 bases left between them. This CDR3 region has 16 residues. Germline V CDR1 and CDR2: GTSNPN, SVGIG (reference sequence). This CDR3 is CAWRGGLLGGYNEQFF. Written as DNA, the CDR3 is TGTGCCTGGAGGGGGGGACTTCTAGGTGGGTACAATGAGCAGTTCTTC.

The CDR3 spells CAISTGLSYNEQFF. CDR3 DNA sequence: TGTGCCATCTCGACAGGGCTGTCCTACAATGAGCAGTTCTTC. V usage is TRBV10-3 and J usage is TRBJ2-1, with 7 bases matching TRBD1. After removal of 8 bases from V and 1 base from J, the junction contained 5 bases not matched to a gene. Per the germline V gene, CDR1 is ENHRY and CDR2 is SYGVKD. This CDR3 comprises 14 residues.

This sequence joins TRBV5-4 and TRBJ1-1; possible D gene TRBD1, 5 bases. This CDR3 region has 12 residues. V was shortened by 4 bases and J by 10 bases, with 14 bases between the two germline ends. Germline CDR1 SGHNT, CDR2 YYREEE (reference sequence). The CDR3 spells CASSLGTAGAFF. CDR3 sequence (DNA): TGTGCCAGCAGCCTGGGGACGGCAGGAGCTTTCTTT.

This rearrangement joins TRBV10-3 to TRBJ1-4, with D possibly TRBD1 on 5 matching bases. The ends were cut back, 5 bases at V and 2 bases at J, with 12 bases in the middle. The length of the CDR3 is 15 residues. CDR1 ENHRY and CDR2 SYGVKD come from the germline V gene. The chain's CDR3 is CAISNGGGTNEKLFF. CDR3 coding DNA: TGTGCCATCAGTAACGGGGGAGGCACTAATGAAAAACTGTTTTTT.

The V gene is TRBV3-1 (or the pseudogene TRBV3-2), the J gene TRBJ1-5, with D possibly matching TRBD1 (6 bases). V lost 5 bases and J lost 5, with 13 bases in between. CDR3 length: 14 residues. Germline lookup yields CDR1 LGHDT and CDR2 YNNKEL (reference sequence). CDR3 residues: CASSGGGGDQPQHF. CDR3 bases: TGTGCCAGCAGCGGCGGAGGGGGGGATCAGCCCCAGCATTTT.

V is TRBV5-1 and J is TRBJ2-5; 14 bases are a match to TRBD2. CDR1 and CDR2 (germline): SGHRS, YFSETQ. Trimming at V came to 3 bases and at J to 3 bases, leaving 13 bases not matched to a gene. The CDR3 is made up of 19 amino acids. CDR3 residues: CASSSGTSGSQNLKETQYF. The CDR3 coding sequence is TGCGCCAGCAGCTCCGGGACTAGCGGGAGCCAGAATTTGAAAGAGACCCAGTACTTC.

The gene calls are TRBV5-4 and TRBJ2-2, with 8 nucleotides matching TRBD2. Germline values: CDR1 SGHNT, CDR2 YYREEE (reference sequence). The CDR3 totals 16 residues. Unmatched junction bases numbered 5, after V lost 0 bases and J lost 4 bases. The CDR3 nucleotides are TGTGCCAGCAGCTTGGTTTCGGGAGGGGCCACCGGGGAGCTGTTTTTT. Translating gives CASSLVSGGATGELFF.

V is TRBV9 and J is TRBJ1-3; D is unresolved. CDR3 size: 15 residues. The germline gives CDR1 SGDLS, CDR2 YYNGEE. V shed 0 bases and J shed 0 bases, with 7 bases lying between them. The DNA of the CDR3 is TGTGCCAGCAGCGTAGACATCTACTCTGGAAACACCATATATTTT. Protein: CASSVDIYSGNTIYF.

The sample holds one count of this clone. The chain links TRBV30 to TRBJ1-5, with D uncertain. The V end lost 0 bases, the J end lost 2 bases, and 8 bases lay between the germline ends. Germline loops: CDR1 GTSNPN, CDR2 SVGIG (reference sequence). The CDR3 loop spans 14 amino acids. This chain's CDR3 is CAWSVQPRNQPQHF. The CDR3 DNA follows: TGTGCCTGGAGTGTGCAGCCTCGCAATCAGCCCCAGCATTTT.

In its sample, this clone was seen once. CDR3: CASSLGGQSYEQYF. Here the CDR3 DNA reads TGTGCCAGCAGCTTAGGGGGACAATCCTACGAGCAGTACTTC. The rearrangement joins TRBV7-3 to TRBJ2-7; maybe TRBD1 (6 bases). CDR1 SGHTA and CDR2 FQGTGA come from the germline V gene. Between the trimmed V and J ends, which lost 2 bases and 1 base, there was a span of 9 bases. The CDR3 has 14 residues.

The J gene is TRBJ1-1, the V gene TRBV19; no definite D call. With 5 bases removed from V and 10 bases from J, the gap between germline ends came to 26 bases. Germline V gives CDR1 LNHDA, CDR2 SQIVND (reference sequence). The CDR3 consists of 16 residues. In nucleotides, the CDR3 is TGTGCCAGTAGTTTAGTGAGCGCAGGAGCACCCTCCCGAGCTTTCTTT. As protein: CASSLVSAGAPSRAFF. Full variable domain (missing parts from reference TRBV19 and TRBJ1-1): DGGITQSPKYLFRKEGQNVTLSCEQNLNHDAMYWYRQDPGQGLRLIYYSQIVNDFQKGDIAEGYSVSREKKESFPLTVTSAQKNPTAFYLCASSLVSAGAPSRAFFGQGTRLTVV.

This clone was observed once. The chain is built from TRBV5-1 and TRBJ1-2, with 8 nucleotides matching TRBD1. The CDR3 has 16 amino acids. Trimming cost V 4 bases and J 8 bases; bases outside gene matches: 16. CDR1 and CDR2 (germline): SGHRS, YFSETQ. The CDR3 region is CASSRGQAPRYSGYTF. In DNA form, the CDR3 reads TGCGCCAGCAGCCGGGGACAGGCCCCCCGTTACAGCGGCTACACCTTC. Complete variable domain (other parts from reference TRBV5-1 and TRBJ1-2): KAGVTQTPRYLIKTRGQQVTLSCSPISGHRSVSWYQQTPGQGLQFLFEYFSETQRNKGNFPGRFSGRQFSNSRSEMNVSTLELGDSALYLCASSRGQAPRYSGYTFGSGTRLTVV.

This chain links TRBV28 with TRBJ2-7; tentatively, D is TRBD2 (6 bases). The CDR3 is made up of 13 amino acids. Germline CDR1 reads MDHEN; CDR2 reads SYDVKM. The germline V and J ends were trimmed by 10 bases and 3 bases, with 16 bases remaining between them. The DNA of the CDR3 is TGTGCCACAACACCAGCGGGCCACTACGAGCAGTACTTC. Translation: CATTPAGHYEQYF.

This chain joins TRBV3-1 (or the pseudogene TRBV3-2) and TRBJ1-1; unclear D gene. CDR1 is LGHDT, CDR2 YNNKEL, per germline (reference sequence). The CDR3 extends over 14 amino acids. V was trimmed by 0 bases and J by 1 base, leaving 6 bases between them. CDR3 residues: CASSQDMGNTEAFF. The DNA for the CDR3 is TGTGCCAGCAGCCAAGATATGGGGAACACTGAAGCTTTCTTT.

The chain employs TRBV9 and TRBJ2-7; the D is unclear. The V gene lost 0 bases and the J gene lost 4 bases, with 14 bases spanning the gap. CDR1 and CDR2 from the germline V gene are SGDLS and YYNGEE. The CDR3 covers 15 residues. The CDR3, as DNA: TGTGCCAGCAGCGTAGGCCCCCCTGGGCTTTACGAGCAGTACTTC. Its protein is CASSVGPPGLYEQYF.

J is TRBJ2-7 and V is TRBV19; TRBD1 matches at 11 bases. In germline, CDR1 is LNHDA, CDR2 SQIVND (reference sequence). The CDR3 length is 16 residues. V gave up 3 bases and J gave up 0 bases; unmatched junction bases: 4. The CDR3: CASSIWGQGVSYEQYF. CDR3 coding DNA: TGTGCCAGTAGTATTTGGGGACAGGGGGTCTCCTACGAGCAGTACTTC.

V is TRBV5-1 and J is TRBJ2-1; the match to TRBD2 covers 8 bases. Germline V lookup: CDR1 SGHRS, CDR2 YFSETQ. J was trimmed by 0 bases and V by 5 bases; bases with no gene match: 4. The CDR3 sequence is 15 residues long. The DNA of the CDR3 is TGCGCCAGCAGTTTAGCGGGAAACTCCTACAATGAGCAGTTCTTC. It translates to CASSLAGNSYNEQFF.

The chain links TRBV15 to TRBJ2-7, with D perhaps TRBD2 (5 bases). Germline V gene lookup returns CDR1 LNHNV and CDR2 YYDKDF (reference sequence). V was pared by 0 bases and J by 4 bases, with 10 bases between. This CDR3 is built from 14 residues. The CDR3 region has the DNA TGTGCCACCAGCAGAGAGGGAGAGTCTTACGAGCAGTACTTC. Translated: CATSREGESYEQYF.

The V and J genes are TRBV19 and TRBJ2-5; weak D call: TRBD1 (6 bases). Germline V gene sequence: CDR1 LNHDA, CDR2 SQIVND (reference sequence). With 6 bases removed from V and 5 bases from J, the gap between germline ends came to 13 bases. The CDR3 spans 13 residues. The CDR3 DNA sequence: TGTGCCAGTAGCCGGGGCAGGGGCGAGACCCAGTACTTC. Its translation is CASSRGRGETQYF.

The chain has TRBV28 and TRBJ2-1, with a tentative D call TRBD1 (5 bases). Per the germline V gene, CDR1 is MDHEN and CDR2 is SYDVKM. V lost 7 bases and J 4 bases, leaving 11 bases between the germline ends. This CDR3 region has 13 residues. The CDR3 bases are TGTGCCAGCACACCCGGACATTACAATGAGCAGTTCTTC. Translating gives CASTPGHYNEQFF.